This is a list of T cell receptor beta chains from one sample in a study of early T cells in non-severe SARS-CoV-2 infection. MiXCR, run by TCRdb on the 5' RACE reads, gives a single entry per CDR3 protein. The sample holds 100,000 to 150,000 distinct CDR3 sequences, approximately 15% seen once. The sequenced sample was whole blood. The source of these receptors is an adult who was a healthcare worker with PCR-confirmed SARS-CoV-2 infection or an uninfected control (not recorded which). The CDR3 runs from the conserved cysteine through the conserved F or W. The size field is filled for only some rows; it gives once, few, many or a size class.

v_call,j_call,clone_size,cdr3_aa
TRBV12-3/TRBV12-4,TRBJ1-5,NA,CASSFWDNQPQHF
TRBV6-1,TRBJ1-1,NA,CASRVRDRVLSEAFF
TRBV5-1,TRBJ2-1,few,CASSLGTTYNEQFF
TRBV6-6,TRBJ2-2,NA,CASSYWAGELFF
TRBV12-3/TRBV12-4,TRBJ1-1,few,CASSLSGKRTEAFF
TRBV2,TRBJ2-7,NA,CASRLLTYEQYF
TRBV19,TRBJ2-2,NA,CASSKQASGAGELFF
TRBV6-5,TRBJ2-2,NA,CASSWDRLTGELFF
TRBV25-1,TRBJ1-4,NA,CASSRRDYEKLFF
TRBV12-3/TRBV12-4,TRBJ2-1,NA,CASMGGRQRNEQFF
TRBV6-4,TRBJ1-6,few,CASSQTGETGGNSPLHF
TRBV20-1,TRBJ2-3,NA,CSLLAGGRTDTQYF
TRBV20-1,TRBJ2-3,NA,CSAADRGDSITDTQYF
TRBV19,TRBJ1-1,NA,CASRPTDTLGDTEAFF
TRBV2,TRBJ1-5,NA,CASGAGTGLNQPQHF
TRBV3-1,TRBJ2-2,few,CASSQAQGFGELFF